Below are 9 T cell receptor beta chains sequenced from a single sample in a study of T cell responses to AZD1222 COVID-19 vaccine (dated by TCRdb to about 2021). According to the study, the label for this sample's time point signals: baseline before first vaccination. To prepare the library, the immunoSEQ multiplex PCR assay was applied. As stored in TCRdb, this immuneACCESS dataset retains in-frame rearrangements with V and J assigned. A fraction of the clones does not appear; measured against another copy, unresolved V genes explain less than half of the discrepancy, and the remainder lacks a known reason. The table for this sample lists 90,000 to 140,000 clones; more than 75% of them were counted only once. Of the sample, around 2.3% is held by the ten largest clones. This specimen consisted of peripheral blood, obtained on day 0 of AZD1222 vaccination. These receptors originate from an adult in good health.

CDR3 in amino acids: CASYPERGGNQPQHF. The CDR3 coding sequence is TGTGCCAGCTACCCGGAACGAGGGGGCAATCAGCCCCAGCATTTT. The rearrangement links TRBV19 to TRBJ1-5; tentatively, D is TRBD1 (5 bases). Germline CDR1 is LNHDA and CDR2 is SQIVND (reference sequence). CDR3 length equals 15 residues. Trimming left V 9 bases short and J 2 bases short, with 17 bases between.

This clone was counted between two and nine times. The chain is built from TRBV14 and TRBJ1-6, with 7 bases lining up with TRBD1. V lost 4 bases, J lost 0 bases, and 3 bases stayed unmatched. The CDR3 spans 16 residues. Per germline, CDR1 SGHDN and CDR2 FVKESK. The CDR3 region has the DNA TGTGCCAGCAGCCCTTGGACAGGCTCCTATAATTCACCCCTCCACTTT. Protein: CASSPWTGSYNSPLHF. The entire variable domain, with the rest obtained from reference TRBV14 and TRBJ1-6, is as follows: EAGVTQFPSHSVIEKGQTVTLRCDPISGHDNLYWYRRVMGKEIKFLLHFVKESKQDESGMPNNRFLAERTGGTYSTLKVQPAELEDSGVYFCASSPWTGSYNSPLHFGNGTRLTVT.

The J gene is TRBJ2-7, the V gene TRBV7-9, with D maybe TRBD2 (6 bases). Germline values: CDR1 SEHNR, CDR2 FQNEAQ (reference sequence). Trimming removed 3 bases at V and 6 bases at J, with 15 bases between. The CDR3 totals 14 residues. In nucleotides, the CDR3 is TGTGCCAGCAGCTTCACGTCGGCGGGGCTCGAGCAGTACTTC. It yields the protein CASSFTSAGLEQYF.

This chain joins TRBV11-3 and TRBJ1-1; possibly TRBD1 for D (5 bases). The V gene's germline CDR1 is SGHNT and CDR2 YENEEA. This CDR3 has 13 residues. V shed 3 bases and J shed 4 bases, with 9 bases lying between them. The CDR3 DNA is TGTGCCAGCAGCTTTGGAAGGGGCACTGAAGCTTTCTTT. Amino acid sequence: CASSFGRGTEAFF. The variable domain in full, completed from reference TRBV11-3 and TRBJ1-1, reads EAGVVQSPRYKIIEKKQPVAFWCNPISGHNTLYWYLQNLGQGPELLIRYENEEAVDDSQLPKDRFSAERLKGVDSTLKIQPAELGDSAVYLCASSFGRGTEAFFGQGTRLTVV.

V usage is TRBV2 and J usage is TRBJ2-1; D may be TRBD2 (5 bases). This CDR3 comprises 13 residues. Germline loops: CDR1 SNHLY, CDR2 FYNNEI. V was cut by 3 bases and J by 4 bases, with 7 bases left in between. DNA for the CDR3: TGTGCCAGCAGTGAGAGACTATACAATGAGCAGTTCTTC. This encodes CASSERLYNEQFF. The entire variable domain, with the rest obtained from reference TRBV2 and TRBJ2-1, is as follows: EPEVTQTPSHQVTQMGQEVILRCVPISNHLYFYWYRQILGQKVEFLVSFYNNEISEKSEIFDDQFSVERPDGSNFTLKIRSTKLEDSAMYFCASSERLYNEQFFGPGTRLTVL.

The chain combines TRBV28 with TRBJ1-1; D gene ambiguous. This CDR3 region has 15 residues. The germline CDR1 and CDR2 sequences are MDHEN and SYDVKM. Trimming shortened V by 4 bases and J by 5 bases, and 17 bases separated the two germline ends. DNA of the CDR3: TGTGCCAGCAGTTCCGGTGGGCTTTTGAGGACTGAAGCTTTCTTT. The encoded protein is CASSSGGLLRTEAFF.

The CDR3 loop is CAISDPRTSGDADTQYF. Here the CDR3 DNA reads TGTGCCATCAGTGATCCCCGGACTAGCGGGGACGCCGATACGCAGTATTTT. The V and J genes are TRBV10-3 and TRBJ2-3, with TRBD2 matching over 12 bases. Germline V CDR1 and CDR2: ENHRY, SYGVKD. The CDR3 has 17 residues. V was pared by 3 bases and J by 6 bases, with 10 bases of the junction left unmatched.

V gene TRBV18 combines with J gene TRBJ2-2; D is possibly TRBD1 (5 bases). Germline V gives CDR1 KGHSH, CDR2 LQKENI. The CDR3 is 18 residues long. Trimming left V 6 bases short and J 4 bases short, with 24 bases between. The CDR3 loop is CASSLYKGMPPGTGELFF. CDR3 DNA: TGTGCCAGCTCGCTCTATAAGGGGATGCCCCCGGGCACCGGGGAGCTGTTTTTT.

The genes are TRBV5-4 and TRBJ1-2, with TRBD1 matching over 7 bases. J lost 4 bases, V lost 0 bases, and 3 bases had no gene match. The CDR3 sequence is 14 residues long. CDR1 and CDR2 (germline): SGHNT, YYREEE (reference sequence). The CDR3 sequence is CASSLEGGGYGYTF. For the CDR3, the DNA is TGTGCCAGCAGCTTGGAAGGGGGCGGCTATGGCTACACCTTC.